These 14 T cell receptor beta chains share one sample of origin, sequenced in a study of CD8 T cells in Susac syndrome. With random hexamers, reverse transcription was performed on roughly 0.5 to 1 ug of RNA. One entry per CDR3 protein, called by TCRdb with MiXCR from the immunoSEQ multiplex PCR reads. The data show approximately 100,000 distinct CDR3 sequences, with under 95% seen just once and 0.12% held by the top ten. The sequenced material came from CD8+ T cells from PBMCs. The receptors were gathered from a human donor in good health.

This chain joins TRBV5-4 and TRBJ2-7; D is uncertain. The CDR3 consists of 12 residues. V lost 2 bases to trimming and J lost 3 bases, with 6 bases between them. The germline V gene encodes CDR1 SGHNT and CDR2 YYREEE (reference sequence). As DNA, the CDR3 is TGTGCCAGCAGCTTTAATAGCTACGAGCAGTACTTC. Residues: CASSFNSYEQYF.

V and J are TRBV20-1 and TRBJ2-5, with TRBD1 identical over 7 bases. The CDR3 spans 14 residues. The V gene end was trimmed by 5 bases and the J gene end by 5 bases; junction bases not matched to a gene: 11. Germline V lookup: CDR1 DFQATT, CDR2 SNEGSKA (reference sequence). CDR3 coding DNA: TGCAGTGCTGGGGGTCCGACAGGGTTTGAGACCCAGTACTTC. Translation: CSAGGPTGFETQYF.

The rearrangement uses TRBV11-1 and TRBJ1-1; D remains unclear. The germline V gene has CDR1 SGHAT and CDR2 FQDESV (reference sequence). V was cut by 1 base and J by 3 bases, with 12 bases left in between. The CDR3 is 15 residues long. CDR3 region: CASSLGWVEDTEAFF. The CDR3 DNA reads as TGTGCCAGCAGCTTAGGGTGGGTTGAGGACACTGAAGCTTTCTTT.

The chain recombines TRBV12-3 or TRBV12-4 with TRBJ2-1; possibly TRBD2 for D (6 bases). V lost 3 bases and J 4 bases, leaving 16 bases between the germline ends. The CDR3 totals 16 residues. This CDR3 reads CASSFGGSLLYNEQFF. The CDR3 nucleotides read TGTGCCAGCAGTTTTGGGGGGAGCCTCCTTTACAATGAGCAGTTCTTC.

The chain links TRBV7-9 to TRBJ1-2; unclear D gene. Trimming pared 5 bases from V and 5 bases from J, leaving 9 bases between. Germline CDR1 is SEHNR and CDR2 is FQNEAQ (reference sequence). This CDR3 has 12 amino acids. The CDR3 here is CASSHRLYGYTF. CDR3 nucleotide sequence: TGTGCCAGCAGCCATAGACTTTATGGCTACACCTTC.

The chain uses TRBV12-3 or TRBV12-4 and TRBJ2-7; D may be TRBD2 (6 bases). The CDR3 is made up of 13 amino acids. V dropped 7 bases and J dropped 3 bases, with 13 bases sitting between them. The CDR3 sequence: CASTVGGFYEQYF. CDR3 nucleotides: TGTGCCAGCACCGTCGGGGGATTCTACGAGCAGTACTTC.

This rearrangement joins TRBV3-1 to TRBJ1-1, with 7 nucleotides matching TRBD1. CDR3 length equals 16 residues. Germline V gives CDR1 LGHDT, CDR2 YNNKEL (reference sequence). Unmatched junction bases numbered 11, after V lost 6 bases and J lost 1 base. CDR3 protein: CASRPTGTLRNTEAFF. DNA for the CDR3: TGTGCCAGCAGACCGACAGGGACCTTACGGAACACTGAAGCTTTCTTT.

The chain uses TRBV7-2 and TRBJ1-1, with D possibly TRBD1 on 6 matching bases. The germline V and J ends were trimmed by 6 bases and 1 base, with 9 bases remaining between them. The CDR3 has 13 residues. Germline CDR1 is SGHTA and CDR2 is FQGNSA. CDR3: CASRRTENTEAFF. CDR3 nucleotides: TGTGCCAGCAGGAGGACAGAGAACACTGAAGCTTTCTTT.

This clonotype was seen once. CDR3 amino acids: CASSFPDSNGYTF. The CDR3 bases are TGTGCCAGCAGCTTCCCTGACAGCAATGGCTACACCTTC. This chain joins TRBV7-9 and TRBJ1-2, with D possibly matching TRBD1 (5 bases). Looked up from germline, CDR1 is SEHNR and CDR2 is FQNEAQ (reference sequence). The V end was cut by 3 bases, the J end by 6 bases, with 11 bases between. The CDR3 totals 13 residues.

The CDR3 protein is CASSLRQGRREDTEAFF. CDR3 DNA: TGTGCCAGCAGTCTACGACAGGGGAGGAGGGAGGACACTGAAGCTTTCTTT. This chain uses TRBV12-3 or TRBV12-4 with TRBJ1-1, with TRBD1 identical over 8 bases. There are 17 residues in the CDR3. Trimming cost V 5 bases and J 3 bases; bases outside gene matches: 14.

The J gene is TRBJ2-7, the V gene TRBV3-1, with D tentatively TRBD2 (7 bases). This CDR3 comprises 14 residues. With 4 bases removed from V and 6 bases from J, the gap between germline ends came to 16 bases. The germline V gene encodes CDR1 LGHDT and CDR2 YNNKEL (reference sequence). The chain's CDR3 is CASSLREGGGEQYF. CDR3 sequence (DNA): TGTGCCAGCAGCCTCAGGGAAGGGGGGGGCGAGCAGTACTTC.

The chain is built from TRBV6-5 and TRBJ1-5, with D unresolved. Trimming removed 0 bases from V and 0 bases from J, with 6 bases in between. The CDR3 sequence is 15 residues long. Germline V gene lookup returns CDR1 MNHEY and CDR2 SVGAGI. The CDR3 sequence is CASSYSGSSNQPQHF. CDR3 nucleotides: TGTGCCAGCAGTTACTCGGGGAGTAGCAATCAGCCCCAGCATTTT.

This clonotype was detected only a few times. V gene TRBV27 combines with J gene TRBJ2-7, with D possibly matching TRBD2 (6 bases). In germline, CDR1 is MNHEY, CDR2 SMNVEV (reference sequence). There are 16 residues in the CDR3. Trimming stripped 3 bases from V and 1 base from J, with 16 bases between. The CDR3 DNA is TGTGCCAGCAGTTTCTCCGGTCTAGCGCCGTCCTACGAGCAGTACTTC. Its protein is CASSFSGLAPSYEQYF.

This clonotype was detected only a few times. The genes are TRBV28 and TRBJ2-3; 10 bases map to TRBD2. Germline loops: CDR1 MDHEN, CDR2 SYDVKM. The CDR3 runs 15 residues. The V gene end was trimmed by 2 bases and the J gene end by 1 base; junction bases not matched to a gene: 0. CDR3 in DNA: TGTGCCAGCAGTTTAGGGACTAGCGGCACAGATACGCAGTATTTT. Protein: CASSLGTSGTDTQYF.